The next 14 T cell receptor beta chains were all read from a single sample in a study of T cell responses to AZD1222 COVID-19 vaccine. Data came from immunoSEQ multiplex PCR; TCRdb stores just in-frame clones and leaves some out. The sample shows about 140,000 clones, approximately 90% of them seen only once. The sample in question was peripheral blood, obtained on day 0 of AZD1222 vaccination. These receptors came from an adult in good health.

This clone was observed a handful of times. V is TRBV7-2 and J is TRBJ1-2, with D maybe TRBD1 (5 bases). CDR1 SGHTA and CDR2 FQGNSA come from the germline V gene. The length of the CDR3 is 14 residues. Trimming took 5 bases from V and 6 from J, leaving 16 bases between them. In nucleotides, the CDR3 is TGTGCCAGCAGCCCACGGGAAGGGGCGCATGGCTACACCTTC. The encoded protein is CASSPREGAHGYTF.

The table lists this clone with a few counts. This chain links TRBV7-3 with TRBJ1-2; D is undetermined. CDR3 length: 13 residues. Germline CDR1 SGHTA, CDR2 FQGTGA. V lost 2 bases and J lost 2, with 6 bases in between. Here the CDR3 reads CASSLALNYGYTF. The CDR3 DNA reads TGTGCCAGCAGCTTAGCACTGAACTATGGCTACACCTTC.

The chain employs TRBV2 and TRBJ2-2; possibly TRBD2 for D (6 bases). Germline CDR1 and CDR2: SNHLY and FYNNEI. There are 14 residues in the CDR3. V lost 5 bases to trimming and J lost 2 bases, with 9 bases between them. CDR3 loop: CASSPGDNTGELFF. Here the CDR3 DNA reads TGTGCCAGCAGTCCGGGAGACAACACCGGGGAGCTGTTTTTT.

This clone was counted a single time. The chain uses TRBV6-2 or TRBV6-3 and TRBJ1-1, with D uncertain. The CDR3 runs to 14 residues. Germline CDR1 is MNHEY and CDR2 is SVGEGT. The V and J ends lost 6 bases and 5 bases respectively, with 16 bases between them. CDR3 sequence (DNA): TGTGCCAGCAGCCCAATGGTGAGCGGGACTGAAGCTTTCTTT. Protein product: CASSPMVSGTEAFF.

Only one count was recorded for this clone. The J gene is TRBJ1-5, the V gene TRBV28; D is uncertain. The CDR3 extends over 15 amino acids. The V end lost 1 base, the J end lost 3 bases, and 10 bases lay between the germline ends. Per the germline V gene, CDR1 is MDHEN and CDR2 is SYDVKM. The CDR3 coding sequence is TGTGCCAGCAGTTTATTTAATGGTTACAATCAGCCCCAGCATTTT. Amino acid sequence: CASSLFNGYNQPQHF.

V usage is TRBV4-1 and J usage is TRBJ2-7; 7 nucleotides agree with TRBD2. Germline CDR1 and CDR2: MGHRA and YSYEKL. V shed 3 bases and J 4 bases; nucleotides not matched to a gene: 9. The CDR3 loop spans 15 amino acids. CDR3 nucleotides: TGCGCCAGCAGCCAGATTGGGAGGGCCAGGTACGAGCAGTACTTC. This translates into CASSQIGRARYEQYF.

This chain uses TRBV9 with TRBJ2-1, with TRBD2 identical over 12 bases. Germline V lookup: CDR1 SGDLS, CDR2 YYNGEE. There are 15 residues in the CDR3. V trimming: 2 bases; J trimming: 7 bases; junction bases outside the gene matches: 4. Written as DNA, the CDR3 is TGTGCCAGCAGCGTTTCTAGCGGGAGGGTGAATGAGCAGTTCTTC. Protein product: CASSVSSGRVNEQFF.

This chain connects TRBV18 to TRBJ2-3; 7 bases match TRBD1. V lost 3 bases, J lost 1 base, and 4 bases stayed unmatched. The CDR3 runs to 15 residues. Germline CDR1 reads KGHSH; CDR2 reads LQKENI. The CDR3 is CASSPLTGGTDTQYF. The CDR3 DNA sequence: TGTGCCAGCTCACCCCTTACAGGGGGCACAGATACGCAGTATTTT.

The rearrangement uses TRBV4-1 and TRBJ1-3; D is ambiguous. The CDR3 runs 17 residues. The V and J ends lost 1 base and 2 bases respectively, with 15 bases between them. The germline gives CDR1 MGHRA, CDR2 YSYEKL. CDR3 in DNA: TGCGCCAGCAGCCAAGGGGTTAGCGGGTTTGCTGGAAACACCATATATTTT. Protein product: CASSQGVSGFAGNTIYF.

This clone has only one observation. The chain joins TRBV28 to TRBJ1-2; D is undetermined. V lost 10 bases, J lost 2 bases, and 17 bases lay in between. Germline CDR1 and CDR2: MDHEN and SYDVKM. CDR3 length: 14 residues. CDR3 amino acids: CATTGEIWNYGYTF. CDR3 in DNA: TGTGCCACCACGGGAGAGATCTGGAACTATGGCTACACCTTC.

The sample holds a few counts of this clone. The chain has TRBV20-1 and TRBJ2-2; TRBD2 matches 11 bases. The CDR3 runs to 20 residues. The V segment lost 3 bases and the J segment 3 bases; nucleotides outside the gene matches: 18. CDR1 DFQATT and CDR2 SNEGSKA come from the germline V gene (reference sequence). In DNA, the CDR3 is TGCAGTGCTAGTAGTGACTGCGTGCAAGTAGCGGGAGGGGACACCGGGGAGCTGTTTTTT. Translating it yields CSASSDCVQVAGGDTGELFF.

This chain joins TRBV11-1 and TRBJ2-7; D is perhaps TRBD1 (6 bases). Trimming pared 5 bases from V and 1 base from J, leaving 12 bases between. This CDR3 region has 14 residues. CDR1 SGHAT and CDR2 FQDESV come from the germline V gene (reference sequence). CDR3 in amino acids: CASSRDNWSYEQYF. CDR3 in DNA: TGTGCCAGCAGCCGGGACAACTGGTCCTACGAGCAGTACTTC.

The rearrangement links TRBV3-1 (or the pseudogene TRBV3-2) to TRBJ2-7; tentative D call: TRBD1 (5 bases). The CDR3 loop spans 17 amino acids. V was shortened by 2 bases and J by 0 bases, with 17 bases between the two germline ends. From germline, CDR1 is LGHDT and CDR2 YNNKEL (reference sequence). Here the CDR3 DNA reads TGTGCCAGCAGCCAACGCAGGGCGATAAGGAGCTCCTACGAGCAGTACTTC. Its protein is CASSQRRAIRSSYEQYF.

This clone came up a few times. The CDR3 region has the DNA TGTGCCAGCAGTTTCTCTGGACAGGGAAGTTTAGGTGGCTACACCTTC. Translation: CASSFSGQGSLGGYTF. This sequence joins TRBV27 and TRBJ1-2; 8 bases line up with TRBD1. Looked up from germline, CDR1 is MNHEY and CDR2 is SMNVEV (reference sequence). The CDR3 length is 16 residues. V shed 3 bases, J shed 7 bases, and the junction held 13 bases outside the gene matches.